A single sample is the source of the 3 T cell receptor beta chains below, sequenced in a study of T cells after posttransplantation cyclophosphamide. Cells defined as naive were viable CD3+CD4+ or CD3+CD8+ and CCR7+CD45RA+CD45RO-CD95-CD27+CD28+. The method was immunoSEQ multiplex PCR; TCRdb's version includes in-frame clones alone and lacks a portion of them. Seen here are some 20,000 clones, 95% to 98% observed once, and the top ten hold under 0.2%. Material: naive CD4+ T cells sorted from PBMCs. The receptors stem from a man aged 40-49 years in good health, CMV-negative, and a related stem cell transplant donor.

The chain recombines TRBV15 with TRBJ2-2, with D possibly TRBD2 on 6 matching bases. Trimming removed 4 bases from V and 0 bases from J, with 12 bases in between. The CDR3 loop spans 16 amino acids. Germline loops: CDR1 LNHNV, CDR2 YYDKDF (reference sequence). Here the CDR3 DNA reads TGTGCCACCAGCATGGGACTTTATTCGAACACCGGGGAGCTGTTTTTT. Residues: CATSMGLYSNTGELFF.

V gene TRBV5-1 combines with J gene TRBJ2-7; the D is unclear. V was trimmed by 2 bases and J by 4 bases, leaving 13 bases between them. Germline CDR1 is SGHRS and CDR2 is YFSETQ. The CDR3 contains 14 residues. The DNA of the CDR3 is TGCGCCAGCAGCTTTAGGAACAGACATTACGAGCAGTACTTC. Encoded protein: CASSFRNRHYEQYF.

This rearrangement joins TRBV15 to TRBJ2-1, with no clear D. V shed 1 base and J shed 0 bases, with 7 bases lying between them. This CDR3 has 15 amino acids. CDR1 is LNHNV, CDR2 YYDKDF, per germline (reference sequence). The CDR3 reads CATSRGGSSYNEQFF. The CDR3 DNA sequence: TGTGCCACCAGCAGAGGCGGAAGCTCCTACAATGAGCAGTTCTTC.